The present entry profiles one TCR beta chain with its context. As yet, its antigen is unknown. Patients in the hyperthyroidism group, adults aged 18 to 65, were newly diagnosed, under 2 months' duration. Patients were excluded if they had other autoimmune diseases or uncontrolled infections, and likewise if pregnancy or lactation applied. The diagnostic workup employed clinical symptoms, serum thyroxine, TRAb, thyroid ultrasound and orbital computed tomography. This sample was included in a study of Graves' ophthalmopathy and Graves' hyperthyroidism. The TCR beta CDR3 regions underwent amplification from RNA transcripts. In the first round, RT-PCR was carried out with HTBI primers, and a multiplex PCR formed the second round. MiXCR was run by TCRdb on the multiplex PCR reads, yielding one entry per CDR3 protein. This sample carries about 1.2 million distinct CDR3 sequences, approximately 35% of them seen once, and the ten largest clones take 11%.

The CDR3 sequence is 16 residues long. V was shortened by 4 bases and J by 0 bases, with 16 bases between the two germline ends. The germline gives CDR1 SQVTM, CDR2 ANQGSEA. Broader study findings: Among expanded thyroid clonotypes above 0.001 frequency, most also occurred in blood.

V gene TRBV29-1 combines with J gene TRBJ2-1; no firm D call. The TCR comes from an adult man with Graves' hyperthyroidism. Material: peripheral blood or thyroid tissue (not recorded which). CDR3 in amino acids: CSVVPDQAFSYNEQFF. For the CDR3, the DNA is TGCAGCGTTGTTCCCGACCAAGCCTTCTCCTACAATGAGCAGTTCTTC.